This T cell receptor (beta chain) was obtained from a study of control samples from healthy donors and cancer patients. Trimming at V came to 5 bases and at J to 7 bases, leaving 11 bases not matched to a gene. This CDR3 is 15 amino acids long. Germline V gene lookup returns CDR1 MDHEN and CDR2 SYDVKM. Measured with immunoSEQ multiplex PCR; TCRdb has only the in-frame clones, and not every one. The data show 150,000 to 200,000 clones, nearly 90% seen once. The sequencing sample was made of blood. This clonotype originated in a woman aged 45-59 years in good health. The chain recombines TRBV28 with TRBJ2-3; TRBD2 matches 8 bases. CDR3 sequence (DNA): TGTGCCAGCAGTGGGGGACTAGGTAAAGAATATACGCAGTATTTT. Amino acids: CASSGGLGKEYTQYF.